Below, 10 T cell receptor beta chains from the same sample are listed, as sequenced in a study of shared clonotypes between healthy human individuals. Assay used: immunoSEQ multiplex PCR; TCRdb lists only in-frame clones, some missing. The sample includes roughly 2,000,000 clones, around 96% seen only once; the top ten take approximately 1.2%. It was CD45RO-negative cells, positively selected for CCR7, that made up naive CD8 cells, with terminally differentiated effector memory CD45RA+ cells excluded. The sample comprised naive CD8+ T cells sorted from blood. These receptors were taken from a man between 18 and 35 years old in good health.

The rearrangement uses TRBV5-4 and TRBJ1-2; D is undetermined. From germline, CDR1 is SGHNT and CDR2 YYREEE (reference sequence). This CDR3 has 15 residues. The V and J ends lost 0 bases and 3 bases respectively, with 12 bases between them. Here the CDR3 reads CASSLVAEGYYGYTF. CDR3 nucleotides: TGTGCCAGCAGCTTGGTAGCCGAGGGATACTATGGCTACACCTTC.

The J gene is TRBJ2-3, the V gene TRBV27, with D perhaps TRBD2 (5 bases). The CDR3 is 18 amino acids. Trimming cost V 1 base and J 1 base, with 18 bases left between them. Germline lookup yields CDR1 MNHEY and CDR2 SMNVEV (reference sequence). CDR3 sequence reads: CASSLLGILQEGTDTQYF. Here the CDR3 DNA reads TGTGCCAGCAGTTTATTAGGTATTTTGCAGGAGGGCACAGATACGCAGTATTTT.

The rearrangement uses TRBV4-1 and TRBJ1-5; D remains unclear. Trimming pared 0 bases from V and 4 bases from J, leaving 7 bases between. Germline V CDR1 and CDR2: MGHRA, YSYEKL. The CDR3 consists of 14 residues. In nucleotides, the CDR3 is TGCGCCAGCAGCCAAGATACGAGTAATCAGCCCCAGCATTTT. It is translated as CASSQDTSNQPQHF.

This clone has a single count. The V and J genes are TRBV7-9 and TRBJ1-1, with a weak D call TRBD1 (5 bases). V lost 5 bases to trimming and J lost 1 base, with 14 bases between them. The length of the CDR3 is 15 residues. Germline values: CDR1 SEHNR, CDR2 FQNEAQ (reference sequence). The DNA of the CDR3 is TGTGCCAGCAGCGGGGGTCCCTTGGCGAACACTGAAGCTTTCTTT. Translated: CASSGGPLANTEAFF.

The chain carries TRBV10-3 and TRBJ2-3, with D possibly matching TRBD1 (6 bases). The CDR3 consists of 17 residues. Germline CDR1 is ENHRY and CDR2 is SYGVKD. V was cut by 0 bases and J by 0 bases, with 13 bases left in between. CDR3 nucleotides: TGTGCCATCAGTGAGTCGCGAGGGGGTGCTAGCACAGATACGCAGTATTTT. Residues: CAISESRGGASTDTQYF.

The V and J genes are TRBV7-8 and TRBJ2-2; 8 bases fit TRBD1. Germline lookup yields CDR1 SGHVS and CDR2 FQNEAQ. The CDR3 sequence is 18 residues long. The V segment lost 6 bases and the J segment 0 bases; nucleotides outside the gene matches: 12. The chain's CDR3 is CASSSKMTGDSNTGELFF. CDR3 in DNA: TGTGCCAGCAGTTCTAAGATGACAGGGGACTCGAACACCGGGGAGCTGTTTTTT.

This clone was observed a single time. DNA for the CDR3: TGTGCCAGCAGATTACTAGCGGGGGGCCGGTACCAAGAGACCCAGTACTTC. Its translation: CASRLLAGGRYQETQYF. The rearrangement uses TRBV27 and TRBJ2-5; 12 nucleotides agree with TRBD2. V trimming: 6 bases; J trimming: 0 bases; junction bases outside the gene matches: 8. The CDR3 runs 17 residues. The V gene's germline CDR1 is MNHEY and CDR2 SMNVEV (reference sequence).

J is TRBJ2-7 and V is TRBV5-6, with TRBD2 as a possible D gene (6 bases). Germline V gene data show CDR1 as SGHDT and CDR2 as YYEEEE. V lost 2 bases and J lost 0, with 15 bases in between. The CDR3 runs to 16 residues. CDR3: CASSFSGDPSSYEQYF. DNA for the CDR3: TGTGCCAGCAGCTTCTCGGGGGATCCTAGCTCCTACGAGCAGTACTTC.

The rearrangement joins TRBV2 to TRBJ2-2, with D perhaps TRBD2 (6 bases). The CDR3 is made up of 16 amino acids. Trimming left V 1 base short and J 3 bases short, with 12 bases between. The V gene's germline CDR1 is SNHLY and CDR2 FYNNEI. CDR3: CASSEGASEYTGELFF. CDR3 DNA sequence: TGTGCCAGCAGTGAAGGGGCTAGCGAATACACCGGGGAGCTGTTTTTT. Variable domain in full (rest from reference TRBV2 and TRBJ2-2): EPEVTQTPSHQVTQMGQEVILRCVPISNHLYFYWYRQILGQKVEFLVSFYNNEISEKSEIFDDQFSVERPDGSNFTLKIRSTKLEDSAMYFCASSEGASEYTGELFFGEGSRLTVL.

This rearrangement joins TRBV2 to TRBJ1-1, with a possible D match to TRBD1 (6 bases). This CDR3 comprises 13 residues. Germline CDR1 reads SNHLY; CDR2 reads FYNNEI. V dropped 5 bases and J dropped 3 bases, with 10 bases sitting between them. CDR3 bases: TGTGCCAGCAGTTGGGAGGGGGACACTGAAGCTTTCTTT. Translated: CASSWEGDTEAFF.